A single sample is the source of the 13 T cell receptor beta chains below, sequenced in a study of control samples from healthy donors and cancer patients. Clones were sequenced by immunoSEQ multiplex PCR, and TCRdb holds only the in-frame ones, with some missing. In the table there are roughly 51,000 clones, over 85% of which are singletons. Sequenced: PBMCs. These receptors all stem from a man in his forties with colorectal cancer.

Only one count was recorded for this clone. The CDR3 is CASSLSNRYIQNSPLHF. CDR3 in DNA: TGTGCCAGTAGTCTATCTAACCGGTATATACAGAATTCACCCCTCCACTTT. The gene calls are TRBV19 and TRBJ1-6; D not certain. Germline V gene lookup returns CDR1 LNHDA and CDR2 SQIVND (reference sequence). Trimming stripped 5 bases from V and 7 bases from J, with 21 bases between. The CDR3 spans 17 residues.

This clone was seen a single time. This chain links TRBV5-1 with TRBJ2-7; no firm D call. Germline V gene sequence: CDR1 SGHRS, CDR2 YFSETQ. The V and J ends lost 4 bases and 2 bases respectively, with 10 bases between them. The CDR3 is 13 amino acids. The CDR3 sequence is CASSPLVTYEQYF. The CDR3 nucleotides are TGCGCCAGCAGCCCCTTGGTTACCTACGAGCAGTACTTC. The full variable domain, in which reference TRBV5-1 and TRBJ2-7 provide the parts outside the CDR3, is KAGVTQTPRYLIKTRGQQVTLSCSPISGHRSVSWYQQTPGQGLQFLFEYFSETQRNKGNFPGRFSGRQFSNSRSEMNVSTLELGDSALYLCASSPLVTYEQYFGPGTRLTVT.

The genes are TRBV2 and TRBJ1-1; D is ambiguous. The CDR3 has 12 amino acids. With 11 bases removed from V and 2 bases from J, the gap between germline ends came to 12 bases. Germline CDR1 is SNHLY and CDR2 is FYNNEI. The DNA of the CDR3 is TGTGCCCGAGAGGGAATTAACACTGAAGCTTTCTTT. Translation: CAREGINTEAFF.

The CDR3 loop is CASSSSQGTITHEQYF. CDR3 nucleotide sequence: TGTGCCAGCAGTTCATCACAGGGGACCATTACCCACGAGCAGTACTTC. V usage is TRBV27 and J usage is TRBJ2-7, with 7 bases fitting TRBD1. The germline V gene encodes CDR1 MNHEY and CDR2 SMNVEV (reference sequence). The ends lost 4 bases at V and 5 bases at J; junction bases unmatched: 14. The CDR3 totals 16 residues.

V gene TRBV30 combines with J gene TRBJ1-1, with D uncertain. The V and J ends lost 1 base and 7 bases respectively, with 7 bases between them. CDR1 is GTSNPN, CDR2 SVGIG, per germline (reference sequence). The CDR3 length is 11 residues. For the CDR3, the DNA is TGTGCCTGGAGTGGAGACGGTGAAGCTTTCTTT. It encodes CAWSGDGEAFF.

The J gene is TRBJ2-6, the V gene TRBV11-3, with D uncertain. Deletions cut 5 bases from V and 0 bases from J, with 2 bases between. Germline CDR1 SGHNT, CDR2 YENEEA. The CDR3 consists of 13 residues. In DNA form, the CDR3 reads TGTGCCAGCAGCCTCTCTGGGGCCAACGTCCTGACTTTC. This codes for CASSLSGANVLTF.

The CDR3 DNA is TGTGCCAGCAGCCAAGCATCCCCAGCGGGAGCCAAAAACATTCAGTACTTC. Residues: CASSQASPAGAKNIQYF. This sequence joins TRBV4-2 and TRBJ2-4; TRBD2 might be the D (6 bases). The CDR3 length is 17 residues. Germline V gene data show CDR1 as LGHNA and CDR2 as YNFKEQ. The germline V and J ends were trimmed by 1 base and 0 bases, with 13 bases remaining between them.

CDR3 loop: CASSKTRAYTDTQYF. The CDR3 nucleotides are TGTGCCAGCAGTAAAACCAGGGCGTACACAGATACGCAGTATTTT. This rearrangement joins TRBV6-5 to TRBJ2-3; weak D call: TRBD1 (5 bases). V was trimmed by 5 bases and J by 2 bases, leaving 14 bases between them. CDR3 length equals 15 residues. The germline V gene has CDR1 MNHEY and CDR2 SVGAGI.

The chain recombines TRBV27 with TRBJ2-1; D remains unclear. The CDR3 contains 14 residues. V was trimmed by 5 bases and J by 7 bases, leaving 15 bases between them. Germline-derived CDR1 and CDR2 are MNHEY and SMNVEV (reference sequence). The chain's CDR3 is CASSIRPSGNEQFF. The CDR3 bases are TGTGCCAGCAGTATCCGGCCCAGTGGGAATGAGCAGTTCTTC.

The chain has TRBV27 and TRBJ1-2; tentative D call: TRBD1 (6 bases). V lost 0 bases and J 7 bases, leaving 15 bases between the germline ends. The CDR3 extends over 15 amino acids. Per the germline V gene, CDR1 is MNHEY and CDR2 is SMNVEV (reference sequence). The CDR3 loop is CASSLSLGGSGGYTF. CDR3 nucleotide sequence: TGTGCCAGCAGTTTATCCCTAGGGGGGTCGGGTGGCTACACCTTC.

The gene calls are TRBV29-1 and TRBJ2-7; 9 nucleotides align to TRBD2. The ends lost 2 bases at V and 2 bases at J; junction bases unmatched: 7. The CDR3 sequence is 15 residues long. Germline CDR1 is SQVTM and CDR2 is ANQGSEA. The DNA for the CDR3 is TGCAGCGTTGAAAACGCTAGCGGGAATCCCTACGAGCAGTACTTC. It yields the protein CSVENASGNPYEQYF.

The CDR3 sequence is CASSAQGGLLYEQYF. DNA for the CDR3: TGTGCCAGCAGCGCCCAGGGAGGACTTCTCTACGAGCAGTACTTC. The V and J genes are TRBV9 and TRBJ2-7, with D possibly TRBD2 on 6 matching bases. CDR1 and CDR2 (germline): SGDLS, YYNGEE. CDR3 size: 15 residues. Trimming shortened V by 3 bases and J by 3 bases, and 16 bases separated the two germline ends.

The gene calls are TRBV23-1 and TRBJ1-1; D is perhaps TRBD1 (5 bases). TRBV23-1 is known as an ORF, though its function is uncertain. This CDR3 has 15 residues. V was pared by 0 bases and J by 5 bases, with 13 bases between. The CDR3 here is CASSQSSGRRTEAFF. The DNA for the CDR3 is TGCGCCAGCAGTCAATCATCGGGGCGAAGGACTGAAGCTTTCTTT.